Below, one T cell receptor beta chain is given with its context. This sample was taken from a study of T cell changes during pregnancy in multiple sclerosis. Germline V gene lookup returns CDR1 SEHNR and CDR2 FQNEAQ (reference sequence). V was shortened by 3 bases and J by 0 bases, with 6 bases between the two germline ends. CDR3 length: 13 amino acids. TCRdb keeps only in-frame clones here, not all; method: immunoSEQ multiplex PCR. Here the sample spans around 71,000 clones, around 90% being singletons. The chain recombines TRBV7-9 with TRBJ2-7; D ambiguous. The specimen was peripheral blood, collected in the third trimester of pregnancy. This receptor was identified in a female donor with multiple sclerosis, enrolled in a pregnancy study. The CDR3 loop reads CASSFADSYEQYF. The CDR3 DNA reads TGTGCCAGCAGCTTCGCGGACTCCTACGAGCAGTACTTC. Variable domain in full (rest from reference TRBV7-9 and TRBJ2-7): DTGVSQNPRHKITKRGQNVTFRCDPISEHNRLYWYRQTLGQGPEFLTYFQNEAQLEKSRLLSDRFSAERPKGSFSTLEIQRTEQGDSAMYLCASSFADSYEQYFGPGTRLTVT.